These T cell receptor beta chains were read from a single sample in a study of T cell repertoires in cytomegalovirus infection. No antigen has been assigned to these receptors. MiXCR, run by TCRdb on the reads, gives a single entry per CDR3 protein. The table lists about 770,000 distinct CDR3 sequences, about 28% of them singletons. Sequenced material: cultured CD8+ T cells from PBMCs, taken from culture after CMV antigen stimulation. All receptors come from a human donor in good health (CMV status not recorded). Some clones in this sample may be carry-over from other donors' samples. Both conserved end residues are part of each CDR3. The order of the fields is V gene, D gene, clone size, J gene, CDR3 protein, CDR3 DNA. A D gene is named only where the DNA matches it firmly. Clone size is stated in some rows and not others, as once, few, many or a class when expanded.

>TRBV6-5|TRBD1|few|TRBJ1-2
CASSTFTSRQGWFGYTF
TGTGCCAGCAGCACCTTTACATCCCGACAGGGTTGGTTCGGCTACACCTTC
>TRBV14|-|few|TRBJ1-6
CASSQEVEGEDSPLHF
TGTGCCAGCAGCCAAGAAGTGGAAGGCGAGGATTCACCCCTCCACTTT
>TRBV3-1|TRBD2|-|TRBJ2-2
CASSHSGAYTGELFF
TGTGCCAGCAGCCATAGCGGGGCGTACACCGGGGAGCTGTTTTTT
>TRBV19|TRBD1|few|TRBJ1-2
CASSLRTGGEPDGYTF
TGTGCCAGTAGTCTGAGGACAGGGGGCGAGCCCGACGGCTACACCTTC
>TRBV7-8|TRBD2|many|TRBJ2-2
CASSFTSGYTGELFF
TGTGCCAGCAGCTTTACTAGCGGATACACCGGGGAGCTGTTTTTT
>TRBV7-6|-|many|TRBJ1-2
CASGPGGVYYGYTF
TGTGCCAGCGGGCCCGGGGGGGTTTACTATGGCTACACCTTC
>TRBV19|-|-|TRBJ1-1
CASKWGANTEAFF
TGTGCCAGTAAATGGGGGGCGAACACTGAAGCTTTCTTT
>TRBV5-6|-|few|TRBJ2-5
CASSLGVGGGETQYF
TGTGCCAGCAGCCTTGGGGTAGGAGGTGGAGAGACCCAGTACTTC
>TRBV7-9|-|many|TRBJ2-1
CASSLLPSSYNEQFF
TGTGCCAGCAGCTTACTCCCGAGCTCCTACAATGAGCAGTTCTTC
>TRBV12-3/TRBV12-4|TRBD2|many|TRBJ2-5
CASSFATSGGLGQETQYF
TGTGCCAGCAGTTTCGCGACTAGCGGGGGCCTGGGACAAGAGACCCAGTACTTC
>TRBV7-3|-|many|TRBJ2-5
CASSSGPGRRETQYF
TGTGCCAGCAGCTCAGGGCCGGGAAGACGAGAGACCCAGTACTTC
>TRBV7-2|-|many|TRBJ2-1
CASSLVYGGYNEQFF
TGTGCCAGCAGCTTAGTATATGGGGGTTACAATGAGCAGTTCTTC
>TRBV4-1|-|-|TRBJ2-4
CASSQEGAAGHIQYF
TGCGCCAGCAGCCAAGAAGGGGCGGCAGGGCACATTCAGTACTTC
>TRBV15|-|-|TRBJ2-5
CATSRFPGETQYF
TGTGCCACCAGCAGATTCCCCGGAGAGACCCAGTACTTC
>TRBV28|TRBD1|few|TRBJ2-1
CASNWDRLMDEQFF
TGTGCCAGCAACTGGGACAGACTTATGGATGAGCAGTTCTTC
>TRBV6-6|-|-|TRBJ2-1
CASSYSVQPSYNEQFF
TGTGCCAGCAGTTACTCGGTCCAGCCCTCCTACAATGAGCAGTTCTTC
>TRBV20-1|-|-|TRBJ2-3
CSAGFSSNTQYF
TGCAGTGCAGGTTTTTCCTCCAATACGCAGTATTTT
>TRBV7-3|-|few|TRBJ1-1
CASRPHAGDNTEAFF
TGTGCCAGCAGACCACACGCAGGGGATAACACTGAAGCTTTCTTT
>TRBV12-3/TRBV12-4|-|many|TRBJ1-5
CASSINQPQHF
TGTGCCAGCAGTATCAATCAGCCCCAGCATTTT
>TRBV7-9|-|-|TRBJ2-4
CASSSTPTYIQYF
TGTGCCAGCAGCTCCACCCCCACGTACATTCAGTACTTC
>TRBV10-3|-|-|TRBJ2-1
CAISGIGVSYNEQFF
TGTGCCATCAGTGGGATTGGGGTCTCCTACAATGAGCAGTTCTTC
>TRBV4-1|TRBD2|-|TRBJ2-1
CASSQEERGAYNEQFF
TGCGCCAGCAGCCAAGAGGAGCGGGGGGCGTACAATGAGCAGTTCTTC
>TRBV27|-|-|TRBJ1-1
CASSYSRAADTEAFF
TGTGCCAGCAGTTACTCACGAGCGGCGGACACTGAAGCTTTCTTT
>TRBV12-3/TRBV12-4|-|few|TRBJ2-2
CANRLVLNGELFF
TGTGCCAACCGACTAGTTCTAAACGGGGAGCTGTTTTTT
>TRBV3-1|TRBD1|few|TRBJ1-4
CASSQDQGGNEKLFF
TGTGCCAGCAGCCAAGATCAGGGGGGGAATGAAAAACTGTTTTTT
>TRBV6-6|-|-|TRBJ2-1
CASSYGRTYNEQFF
TGTGCCAGCAGTTACGGCAGGACCTACAATGAGCAGTTCTTC
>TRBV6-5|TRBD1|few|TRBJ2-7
CASSYWTGKGEYEQYF
TGTGCCAGCAGTTACTGGACAGGGAAGGGAGAATACGAGCAGTACTTC
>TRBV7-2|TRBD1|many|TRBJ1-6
CASSLDDRDYNSPLHF
TGTGCCAGCAGCTTAGACGACAGGGACTATAATTCACCCCTCCACTTT
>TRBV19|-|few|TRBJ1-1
CASSIDRTEAFF
TGTGCCAGTAGTATAGATCGCACTGAAGCTTTCTTT
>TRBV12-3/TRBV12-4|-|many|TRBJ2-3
CASSPAGYTDTQYF
TGTGCCAGCAGTCCCGCGGGGTACACAGATACGCAGTATTTT
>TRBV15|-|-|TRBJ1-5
CATSRDTAQPQHF
TGTGCCACCAGCAGAGATACAGCTCAGCCCCAGCATTTT
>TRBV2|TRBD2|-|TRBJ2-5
CARATSGGQETQYF
TGTGCCAGAGCCACCTCGGGGGGGCAGGAGACCCAGTACTTC
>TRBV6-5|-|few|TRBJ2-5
CASRPDQETQYF
TGTGCCAGCAGACCCGACCAAGAGACCCAGTACTTC
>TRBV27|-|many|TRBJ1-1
CASSLGNDKAFF
TGTGCCAGCAGTTTGGGGAATGACAAAGCTTTCTTT
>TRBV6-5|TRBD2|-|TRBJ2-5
CASSYTAGDLDF
TGTGCCAGCAGTTATACAGCGGGGGATTTGGACTTC
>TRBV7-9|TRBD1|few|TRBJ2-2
CASSSLAGGNTGELFF
TGTGCCAGCAGCTCCCTTGCAGGGGGCAACACCGGGGAGCTGTTTTTT
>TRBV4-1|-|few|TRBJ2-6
CASSQDQETVISGANVLTF
TGCGCCAGCAGCCAAGATCAAGAGACAGTCATCTCTGGGGCCAACGTCCTGACTTTC
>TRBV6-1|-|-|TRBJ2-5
CASSPHPEQETQYF
TGTGCCAGCAGCCCGCATCCGGAGCAAGAGACCCAGTACTTC
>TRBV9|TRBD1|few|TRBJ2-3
CASSARQGSTDTQYF
TGTGCCAGCAGCGCTAGACAGGGGAGCACAGATACGCAGTATTTT
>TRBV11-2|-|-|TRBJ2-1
CASSLVLGARGNEQFF
TGTGCCAGCAGCTTAGTTTTGGGGGCCAGAGGCAATGAGCAGTTCTTC
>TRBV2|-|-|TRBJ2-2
CATKHGLTTNTGELFF
TGTGCAACCAAACACGGGTTAACTACGAACACCGGGGAGCTGTTTTTT
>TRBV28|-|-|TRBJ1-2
CASSLRRSGGYTF
TGTGCCAGCAGTTTAAGGCGGTCCGGGGGCTACACCTTC
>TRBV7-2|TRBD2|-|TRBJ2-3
CASSLVGGEGYF
TGTGCCAGCAGCCTGGTTGGTGGGGAGGGTTATTTT
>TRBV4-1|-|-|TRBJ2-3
CASSQDDRGADTQYF
TGCGCCAGCAGCCAAGATGACCGGGGCGCAGATACGCAGTATTTT
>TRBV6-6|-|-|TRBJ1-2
CASSYEGGYTF
TGTGCCAGCAGTTACGAGGGGGGCTACACCTTC
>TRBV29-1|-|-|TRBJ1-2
CSVDGGYYGYTF
TGCAGCGTTGATGGCGGGTACTATGGCTACACCTTC
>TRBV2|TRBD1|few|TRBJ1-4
CASRRTGPDSTNEKLFF
TGTGCCAGCAGAAGGACAGGCCCTGACTCAACTAATGAAAAACTGTTTTTT
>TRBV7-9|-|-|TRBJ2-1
CASSLVPGWHEQFF
TGTGCCAGCAGCTTAGTGCCAGGGTGGCATGAGCAGTTCTTC
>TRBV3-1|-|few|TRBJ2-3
CASSHQDSTDTQYF
TGTGCCAGCAGCCATCAGGACAGCACAGATACGCAGTATTTT
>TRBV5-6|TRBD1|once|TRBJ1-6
CARSLVGQGSNSPLHF
TGTGCCAGAAGCTTGGTGGGACAGGGCTCCAATTCACCCCTCCACTTT
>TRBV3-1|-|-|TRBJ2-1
CASSQGPGVRVDEQFF
TGTGCCAGCAGCCAGGGGCCGGGGGTTCGGGTAGATGAGCAGTTCTTC
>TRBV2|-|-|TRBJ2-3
CASSQQVSSTDTQYF
TGTGCCAGCAGTCAACAAGTATCTAGCACAGATACGCAGTATTTT
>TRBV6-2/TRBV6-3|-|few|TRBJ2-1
CASSFRVVAAKNEQFF
TGTGCCAGCTCCTTCCGGGTGGTAGCAGCCAAGAATGAGCAGTTCTTC
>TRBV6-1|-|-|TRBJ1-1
CASSEATQGGGTEAFF
TGTGCCAGCAGTGAAGCTACCCAAGGAGGGGGCACTGAAGCTTTCTTT
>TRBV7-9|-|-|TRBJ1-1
CASGLGQGGNTEAFF
TGTGCCAGCGGGCTGGGGCAGGGAGGGAACACTGAAGCTTTCTTT
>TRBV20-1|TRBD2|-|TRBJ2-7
CSAAGLAGVYEQYF
TGCAGTGCCGCGGGACTAGCGGGGGTATACGAGCAGTACTTC